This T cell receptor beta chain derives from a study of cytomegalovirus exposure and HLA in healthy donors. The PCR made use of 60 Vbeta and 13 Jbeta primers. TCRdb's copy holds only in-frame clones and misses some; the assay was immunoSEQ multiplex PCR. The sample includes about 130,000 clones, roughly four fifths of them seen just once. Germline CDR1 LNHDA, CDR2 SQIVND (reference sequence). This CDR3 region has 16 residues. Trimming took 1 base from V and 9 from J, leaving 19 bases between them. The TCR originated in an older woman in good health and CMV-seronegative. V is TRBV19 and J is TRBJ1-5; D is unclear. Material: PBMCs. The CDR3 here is CASSIGRTQLRVPQHF. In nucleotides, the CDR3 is TGTGCCAGTAGTATAGGCCGGACGCAATTGAGGGTGCCCCAGCATTTT.